The table lists the clone carrying this T cell receptor (beta chain) with many counts. Its antigen is unidentified. The sample comes from a study of Graves' ophthalmopathy and Graves' hyperthyroidism. About the research overall: Peripheral blood was obtained at first diagnosis, ahead of any treatment.

CDR3 regions of TCR beta were amplified from RNA transcripts. First-round RT-PCR employed HTBI primers, with a second-round multiplex PCR after it. TCRdb reprocessed the multiplex PCR reads with MiXCR, giving one entry per CDR3 protein. The table records about 700,000 distinct CDR3 sequences, 35% to 45% of them present only once. Study observations and caveats: Ophthalmopathy cases were distinguished from stable hyperthyroidism by a 13-signature model, reaching around 88% sensitivity and 70% to 84% specificity.

With 1 base removed from V and 4 bases from J, the gap between germline ends came to 13 bases. Looked up from germline, CDR1 is DFQATT and CDR2 is SNEGSKA (reference sequence). This CDR3 is 14 amino acids long. Sequencing was carried out using peripheral blood. V usage is TRBV20-1 and J usage is TRBJ2-5; maybe TRBD2 (5 bases). The receptor's source is an adult man with Graves' ophthalmopathy. The CDR3 is CSARALASGETQYF. The DNA of the CDR3 is TGCAGTGCTAGAGCCCTCGCAAGCGGAGAGACCCAGTACTTC.